The 10 T cell receptor beta chains reported below all come from one sample, sequenced in a study of early stage breast cancer tumors. Assay used: immunoSEQ multiplex PCR; TCRdb lists only in-frame clones, some missing. The sample has around 25,000 clones, roughly two thirds seen once. Sequenced: breast tumor tissue. The receptors here all came from a person in their sixties with breast cancer.

The chain has TRBV6-6 and TRBJ2-7, with 9 bases aligning to TRBD1. Germline V gives CDR1 MNHNY, CDR2 SVGAGI (reference sequence). The V gene end was trimmed by 4 bases and the J gene end by 3 bases; junction bases not matched to a gene: 4. The CDR3 is 14 amino acids. The chain's CDR3 is CASSLQGANYEQYF. In nucleotides, the CDR3 is TGTGCCAGCAGTTTACAGGGGGCGAACTACGAGCAGTACTTC.

The CDR3 nucleotides read TGTGCCAGCTCACCCAGCCGGGACAGCCCGAACACCGGGGAGCTGTTTTTT. Protein product: CASSPSRDSPNTGELFF. V is TRBV18 and J is TRBJ2-2; 7 bases line up with TRBD1. The CDR3 runs to 17 residues. In germline, CDR1 is KGHSH, CDR2 LQKENI. The trim removed 3 bases at V and 0 bases at J, leaving 7 bases unmatched.

The genes are TRBV19 and TRBJ1-1, with a tentative D call TRBD1 (6 bases). Trimming pared 1 base from V and 5 bases from J, leaving 11 bases between. Germline CDR1 LNHDA, CDR2 SQIVND (reference sequence). CDR3 length: 14 amino acids. CDR3 bases: TGTGCCAGTAGTATAGCAGGCAGGGGAACTGAAGCTTTCTTT. Its translation: CASSIAGRGTEAFF.

This chain joins TRBV14 and TRBJ2-3; TRBD1 matches at 7 bases. The CDR3 totals 16 residues. V dropped 1 base and J dropped 2; count of bases not matched to a gene: 6. Germline V gene lookup returns CDR1 SGHDN and CDR2 FVKESK. The CDR3 coding sequence is TGTGCCAGCAGCCAAGGGTGGGGACAGTCCACAGATACGCAGTATTTT. Amino acid sequence: CASSQGWGQSTDTQYF.

This chain joins TRBV28 and TRBJ1-1; D not resolved. The CDR3 has 16 amino acids. V was shortened by 6 bases and J by 0 bases, with 17 bases between the two germline ends. CDR1 is MDHEN and CDR2 is SYDVKM in the germline V gene. The CDR3 bases are TGTGCCAGCAGGAACCTGCCGGGGTCCATGAACACTGAAGCTTTCTTT. This translates into CASRNLPGSMNTEAFF.

This clone was seen more than once but under ten times. The chain recombines TRBV6-6 with TRBJ2-1; maybe TRBD1 (6 bases). CDR1 and CDR2 from the germline V gene are MNHNY and SVGAGI (reference sequence). There are 15 residues in the CDR3. V was trimmed by 5 bases and J by 7 bases, leaving 18 bases between them. This chain's CDR3 is CASSKGPGVGNEQFF. The DNA for the CDR3 is TGTGCCAGCAGTAAGGGTCCAGGGGTGGGGAATGAGCAGTTCTTC.

This clone was observed a few times. The CDR3 region is CASSPWTGTVSVNGYTF. The CDR3 DNA reads TGTGCCAGCAGCCCTTGGACAGGGACGGTCTCGGTTAATGGCTACACCTTC. The chain carries TRBV9 and TRBJ1-2, with 8 bases aligning to TRBD1. Germline-derived CDR1 and CDR2 are SGDLS and YYNGEE. Trimming cost V 4 bases and J 6 bases; bases outside gene matches: 17. The CDR3 extends over 17 amino acids.

DNA for the CDR3: TGTGCCAGCAGCTTAACTAGCTTGGAGACCCAGTACTTC. This sequence encodes CASSLTSLETQYF. The genes are TRBV7-6 and TRBJ2-5; D perhaps matches TRBD2 (6 bases). CDR1 and CDR2 (germline): SGHVS, FNYEAQ. The CDR3 totals 13 residues. V shed 2 bases and J shed 5 bases, with 9 bases lying between them.

This chain uses TRBV6-6 with TRBJ1-2, with a weak D call TRBD1 (5 bases). CDR3 length: 15 amino acids. V dropped 2 bases and J dropped 0 bases, with 10 bases sitting between them. The V gene's germline CDR1 is MNHNY and CDR2 SVGAGI (reference sequence). CDR3 residues: CASSYPQGTNYGYTF. The CDR3 DNA follows: TGTGCCAGCAGTTACCCCCAGGGAACTAACTATGGCTACACCTTC.

Remarks on this clone: A junction end diverges from the germline sequence, so it may reflect a read error. The chain carries TRBV12-5 and TRBJ1-5; D gene uncertain. Germline V gene lookup returns CDR1 LGHNT and CDR2 FRNRAP. The CDR3 is made up of 15 amino acids. The CDR3 loop reads CASVLYAGGNQPQHF. The CDR3 region has the DNA TGTGCTAGTGTTTTGTACGCCGGGGGCAATCAGCCCCAGCATTTT.